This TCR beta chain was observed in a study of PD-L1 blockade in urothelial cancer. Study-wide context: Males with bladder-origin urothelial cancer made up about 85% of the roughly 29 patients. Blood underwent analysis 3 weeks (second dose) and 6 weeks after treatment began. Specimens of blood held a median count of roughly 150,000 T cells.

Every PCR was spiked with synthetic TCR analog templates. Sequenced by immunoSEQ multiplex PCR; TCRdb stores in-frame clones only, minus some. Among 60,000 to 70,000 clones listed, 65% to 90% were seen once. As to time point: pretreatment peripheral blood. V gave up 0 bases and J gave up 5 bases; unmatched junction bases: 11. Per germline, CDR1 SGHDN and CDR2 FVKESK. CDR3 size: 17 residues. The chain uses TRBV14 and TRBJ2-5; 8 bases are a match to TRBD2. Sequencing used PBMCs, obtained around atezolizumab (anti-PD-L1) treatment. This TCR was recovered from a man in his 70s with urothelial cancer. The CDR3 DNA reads TGTGCCAGCAGCCAAGATCTCGGCGCGGGAGGATATGAGACCCAGTACTTC. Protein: CASSQDLGAGGYETQYF.